Each of the 21 T cell receptor beta chains below was sequenced from the same sample in a study of blood T cell repertoires in COVID-19 (TCRdb year 2020). Receptors were amplified or captured by the immunoSEQ multiplex PCR assay. This is the immuneACCESS table as TCRdb keeps it, with only in-frame sequences that have V and J called. A part of the clones is gone; compared with another copy, unresolved V genes explain less than half, and the rest is unexplained. Present in this sample are approximately 250,000 clones, 65% to 85% of which were seen just once. The biggest ten clones account for 5.5% of the sample. The sequenced sample consisted of peripheral blood. Receptor source: a human donor in a cohort sampled during active COVID-19.

The CDR3 nucleotides read TGTGCCAGCAGTAACCTCGGTGCGGGGGTAAACACCGGGGAGCTGTTTTTT. It is translated as CASSNLGAGVNTGELFF. This chain links TRBV2 with TRBJ2-2, with 7 bases fitting TRBD2. This CDR3 spans 17 amino acids. Germline loops: CDR1 SNHLY, CDR2 FYNNEI. Trimming cost V 5 bases and J 2 bases; bases outside gene matches: 11.

The sample holds one count of this clone. The CDR3 is CASSWKGDQPQHF. Here the CDR3 DNA reads TGTGCCAGCAGCTGGAAAGGGGATCAGCCCCAGCATTTT. The chain joins TRBV11-2 to TRBJ1-5, with D possibly matching TRBD1 (5 bases). Germline V gene lookup returns CDR1 SGHAT and CDR2 FQNNGV. V dropped 4 bases and J dropped 5 bases, with 9 bases sitting between them. The CDR3 runs 13 residues.

J is TRBJ2-5 and V is TRBV9; 11 nucleotides align to TRBD2. With 0 bases clipped from V and 7 bases from J, the junction kept 11 bases outside the gene matches. Germline loops: CDR1 SGDLS, CDR2 YYNGEE. The CDR3 spans 17 residues. CDR3 DNA: TGTGCCAGCAGCGTAGACGGAGGTAGCGGGGGGGCCGGGACCCAGTACTTC. Translation: CASSVDGGSGGAGTQYF.

This clone has just a few counts. This chain uses TRBV10-1 with TRBJ1-2; possibly TRBD1 for D (6 bases). Germline V CDR1 and CDR2: WNHNN, SYGVQD (reference sequence). Trimming cost V 4 bases and J 8 bases, with 14 bases left between them. CDR3 size: 13 residues. CDR3 loop: CASSVSATGGYTF. The DNA for the CDR3 is TGCGCCAGCAGTGTTTCGGCGACAGGCGGCTACACCTTC.

The rearrangement joins TRBV3-1 (or the pseudogene TRBV3-2) to TRBJ2-3, with 9 bases matching TRBD1. V shed 0 bases, J shed 2 bases, and the junction held 3 bases outside the gene matches. This CDR3 has 16 amino acids. Germline V gene data show CDR1 as LGHDT and CDR2 as YNNKEL (reference sequence). The CDR3 loop reads CASSQERDRVTDTQYF. CDR3 bases: TGTGCCAGCAGCCAAGAGAGGGACAGGGTCACAGATACGCAGTATTTT.

This sequence joins TRBV19 and TRBJ1-2; tentatively, D is TRBD1 (5 bases). Germline V CDR1 and CDR2: LNHDA, SQIVND (reference sequence). This CDR3 has 12 residues. V lost 3 bases and J 8 bases, leaving 10 bases between the germline ends. The CDR3 nucleotides read TGTGCCAGTAGTATGGACAAAAGGGGCTACACCTTC. It translates to CASSMDKRGYTF.

The rearrangement links TRBV3-1 (or the pseudogene TRBV3-2) to TRBJ2-2; 7 bases are a match to TRBD1. V was clipped by 4 bases and J by 4 bases; unmatched bases: 6. The germline gives CDR1 LGHDT, CDR2 YNNKEL (reference sequence). The CDR3 is made up of 15 amino acids. The chain's CDR3 is CASSRTGVGTGELFF. Here the CDR3 DNA reads TGTGCCAGCAGCCGAACAGGGGTAGGCACCGGGGAGCTGTTTTTT.

V usage is TRBV9 and J usage is TRBJ2-5; a weak D match, TRBD1 (6 bases). V lost 0 bases, J lost 5 bases, and 11 bases lay in between. The CDR3 is 14 residues long. Germline assignment: CDR1 SGDLS and CDR2 YYNGEE. The CDR3 loop is CASSVEQGRETQYF. The CDR3 region has the DNA TGTGCCAGCAGCGTAGAACAGGGCCGGGAGACCCAGTACTTC.

CDR3 DNA sequence: TGTGCCAGCAACGGAGAGACCCAGTACTTC. Translated: CASNGETQYF. The chain recombines TRBV28 with TRBJ2-5; D is undetermined. This CDR3 contains 10 residues. Trimming took off 7 bases at V and 4 bases at J, with 4 bases between the two ends. Germline CDR1 MDHEN, CDR2 SYDVKM. Complete variable domain (other parts from reference TRBV28 and TRBJ2-5): DVKVTQSSRYLVKRTGEKVFLECVQDMDHENMFWYRQDPGLGLRLIYFSYDVKMKEKGDIPEGYSVSREKKERFSLILESASTNQTSMYLCASNGETQYFGPGTRLLVL.

CDR3 nucleotides: TGCGCCAGCAGTGAGGAAGGAATCCAGCCCCAGCATTTT. Amino acids: CASSEEGIQPQHF. The chain joins TRBV5-1 to TRBJ1-5; D gene uncertain. Germline V gene sequence: CDR1 SGHRS, CDR2 YFSETQ. This CDR3 comprises 13 residues. V was pared by 5 bases and J by 7 bases, with 13 bases between.

The V and J genes are TRBV10-3 and TRBJ1-1, with D perhaps matching TRBD1 (5 bases). CDR1 is ENHRY, CDR2 SYGVKD, per germline. Trimming stripped 4 bases from V and 1 base from J, with 10 bases between. CDR3 length equals 14 residues. In DNA, the CDR3 is TGTGCCATCAGTGTTACCGACAGGAACACTGAAGCTTTCTTT. Residues: CAISVTDRNTEAFF.

Of note for this clone: The same CDR3 arises from other DNA sequences in this sample as well. The V call is TRBV5-1, the J call TRBJ1-6; tentatively, D is TRBD1 (5 bases). Looked up from germline, CDR1 is SGHRS and CDR2 is YFSETQ. CDR3 size: 16 residues. The germline V and J ends were trimmed by 3 bases and 1 base, with 11 bases remaining between them. In nucleotides, the CDR3 is TGCGCCAGCAGCTCCGGTGGGGGGTCCTATAATTCACCCCTCCACTTT. As protein: CASSSGGGSYNSPLHF.

This clone was seen ten or more times. Other DNA sequences in the sample encode the same CDR3. The chain links TRBV6-6 to TRBJ1-1, with 7 bases that match TRBD1. The J segment lost 3 bases and the V segment lost 2 bases, leaving 6 bases of the junction unmatched. Germline V lookup: CDR1 MNHNY, CDR2 SVGAGI (reference sequence). The CDR3 totals 15 residues. The CDR3 bases are TGTGCCAGCAGTTACGGGGGAACAGGGGACACTGAAGCTTTCTTT. Translated: CASSYGGTGDTEAFF.

This chain links TRBV12-5 with TRBJ2-5; D not resolved. Germline lookup yields CDR1 LGHNT and CDR2 FRNRAP. The CDR3 has 14 residues. V lost 0 bases and J lost 5, with 10 bases in between. CDR3 loop: CASGLVSGRETQYF. The CDR3 DNA reads as TGTGCTAGTGGTTTGGTCTCGGGTCGGGAGACCCAGTACTTC.

The J gene is TRBJ1-1, the V gene TRBV28; D is perhaps TRBD1 (5 bases). The CDR3 contains 14 residues. Germline CDR1 is MDHEN and CDR2 is SYDVKM. V was cut by 6 bases and J by 6 bases, with 17 bases left in between. CDR3: CASRRDGGLAEAFF. CDR3 sequence (DNA): TGTGCCAGCAGGCGGGACGGTGGGTTGGCTGAAGCTTTCTTT.

The genes are TRBV7-9 and TRBJ2-3, with D possibly TRBD2 on 6 matching bases. V was pared by 0 bases and J by 0 bases, with 19 bases between. Per germline, CDR1 SEHNR and CDR2 FQNEAQ (reference sequence). CDR3 size: 19 residues. The CDR3 DNA reads TGTGCCAGCAGCTTAGCCCCCTACGCTTCCGGGACTAGCACAGATACGCAGTATTTT. Translating gives CASSLAPYASGTSTDTQYF.

The V gene is TRBV19, the J gene TRBJ2-1, with 7 nucleotides matching TRBD1. CDR1 is LNHDA, CDR2 SQIVND, per germline (reference sequence). The length of the CDR3 is 14 residues. J was trimmed by 5 bases and V by 6 bases; bases with no gene match: 7. CDR3 DNA: TGTGCCAGTAGGGGGACAGCGCTGAACAATGAGCAGTTCTTC. This translates into CASRGTALNNEQFF.

Comment on this clone: Different DNA sequences within this sample yield the same CDR3. The CDR3 region has the DNA TGTGCCAGCAGTGAAGCGTCAGTTAACACTGAAGCTTTCTTT. Its protein is CASSEASVNTEAFF. The rearrangement uses TRBV6-1 and TRBJ1-1; no firm D call. V lost 0 bases to trimming and J lost 2 bases, with 7 bases between them. Germline CDR1 is MNHNS and CDR2 is SASEGT. The CDR3 runs to 14 residues.

CDR3 bases: TGCGCCAGCAGTGAGTCGGGACAGGGGAAGCGCGAGCAGTACTTC. It encodes CASSESGQGKREQYF. This chain connects TRBV10-1 to TRBJ2-7; 10 bases line up with TRBD1. This CDR3 comprises 15 residues. Looked up from germline, CDR1 is WNHNN and CDR2 is SYGVQD (reference sequence). J gave up 6 bases and V 0 bases, and 5 bases lay outside the gene matches.

This chain connects TRBV12-3 or TRBV12-4 to TRBJ1-1; D is undetermined. This CDR3 has 13 residues. Trimming removed 5 bases at V and 6 bases at J, with 13 bases between. In DNA form, the CDR3 reads TGTGCCAGCAGTCTCAGACAACGGCCTGAAGCTTTCTTT. Translating it yields CASSLRQRPEAFF.

This clone has just one count. V is TRBV19 and J is TRBJ2-1, with 11 nucleotides matching TRBD1. The CDR3 runs 16 residues. V lost 4 bases and J lost 8; bases outside the gene matches: 10. Germline CDR1 is LNHDA and CDR2 is SQIVND (reference sequence). In nucleotides, the CDR3 is TGTGCCAGTAGTAGTCCGGGGGACAGGGGGTACCATGAGCAGTTCTTC. Residues: CASSSPGDRGYHEQFF.